This T cell receptor (beta chain) was retrieved from a study of T cells in women clearing cervical HPV infection. Notes on this clone: Sequencing ends 3 residues short of the CDR3 end; the germline J gene provides the rest.

Produced via immunoSEQ multiplex PCR; TCRdb's table is partial and in-frame only. The specimen's table records 19,000 or so clones. CDR3 length: 12 amino acids. Germline V CDR1 and CDR2: SNHLY, FYNNEI. The trim removed 6 bases at V and 4 bases at J, leaving 3 bases unmatched. The specimen sequenced was blood buffy coat. The TCR comes from a woman aged 18 to 75 with a cervical HPV16 infection that either progressed to CIN3+ or cleared (not recorded which). The chain links TRBV2 to TRBJ2-7; 7 nucleotides align to TRBD1. CDR3 bases read: TGTGCCAGCAGCCTACAGGGGTACGAG. It translates to CASSLQGYE. The CDR3 in its entirety is CASSLQGYEQYF. Based on the CDR3 plus reference TRBV2 and TRBJ2-7, the full variable domain is EPEVTQTPSHQVTQMGQEVILRCVPISNHLYFYWYRQILGQKVEFLVSFYNNEISEKSEIFDDQFSVERPDGSNFTLKIRSTKLEDSAMYFCASSLQGYEQYFGPGTRLTVT.